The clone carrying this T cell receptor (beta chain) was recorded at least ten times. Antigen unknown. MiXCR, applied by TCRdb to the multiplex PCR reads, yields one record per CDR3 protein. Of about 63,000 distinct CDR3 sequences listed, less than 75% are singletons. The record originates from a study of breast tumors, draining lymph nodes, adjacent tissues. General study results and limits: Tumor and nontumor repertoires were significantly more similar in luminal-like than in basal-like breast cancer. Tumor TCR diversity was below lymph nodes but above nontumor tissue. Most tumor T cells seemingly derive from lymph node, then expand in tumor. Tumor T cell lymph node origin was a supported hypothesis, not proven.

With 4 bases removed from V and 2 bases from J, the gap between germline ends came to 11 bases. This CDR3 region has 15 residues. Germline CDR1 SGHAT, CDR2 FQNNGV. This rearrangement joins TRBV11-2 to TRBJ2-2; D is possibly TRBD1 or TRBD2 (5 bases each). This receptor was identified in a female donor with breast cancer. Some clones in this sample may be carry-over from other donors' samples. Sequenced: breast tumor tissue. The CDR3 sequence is CASSYRDGNTGELFF. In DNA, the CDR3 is TGTGCCAGCAGCTACCGGGACGGAAACACCGGGGAGCTGTTTTTT.